Presented here are 15 T cell receptor beta chains from one specimen sequenced in a study of cytomegalovirus exposure and HLA in healthy donors. Assay used: immunoSEQ multiplex PCR; TCRdb lists only in-frame clones, some missing. The data contain 150,000 to 200,000 clones, 90% to 97% of them singletons. What was sequenced was PBMCs. These receptors were taken from a woman aged 18-29 years in good health and CMV-seronegative.

The chain is built from TRBV18 and TRBJ2-3; TRBD2 is a possible D gene (5 bases). Germline CDR1 reads KGHSH; CDR2 reads LQKENI. The ends were cut back, 0 bases at V and 5 bases at J, with 12 bases in the middle. This CDR3 has 15 residues. Here the CDR3 reads CASSPPSLRGDTQYF. The DNA of the CDR3 is TGTGCCAGCTCACCACCGAGCCTCCGGGGAGATACGCAGTATTTT.

The rearrangement joins TRBV4-3 to TRBJ2-7; possible D gene TRBD1, 7 bases. Germline V CDR1 and CDR2: LGHNA, YSLEER. V was trimmed by 1 base and J by 2 bases, leaving 18 bases between them. The CDR3 length is 17 residues. The CDR3 nucleotides are TGCGCCAGCAGCCAAGGAGTCGGAGGGACAGACCCCTACGAGCAGTACTTC. Protein product: CASSQGVGGTDPYEQYF.

V is TRBV2 and J is TRBJ1-1; 7 bases match TRBD1. The CDR3 sequence is 15 residues long. The germline V gene has CDR1 SNHLY and CDR2 FYNNEI. The V and J ends lost 7 bases and 2 bases, in that order; junction bases with no gene match: 10. In DNA, the CDR3 is TGTGCCAGCACCGAGATAGGGACAGCCAACACTGAAGCTTTCTTT. As protein: CASTEIGTANTEAFF.

This clone was recorded only once. The chain uses TRBV27 and TRBJ2-2; a weak D match, TRBD2 (5 bases). The CDR3 is 12 residues long. Deletions cut 3 bases from V and 8 bases from J, with 7 bases between. In germline, CDR1 is MNHEY, CDR2 SMNVEV (reference sequence). The CDR3 reads CASSFGGGELFF. Here the CDR3 DNA reads TGTGCCAGCAGTTTTGGCGGGGGGGAGCTGTTTTTT.

The chain recombines TRBV7-9 with TRBJ1-2; D not resolved. V gave up 3 bases and J gave up 10 bases, with 15 bases separating them. The germline CDR1 and CDR2 sequences are SEHNR and FQNEAQ (reference sequence). The CDR3 is 13 residues long. CDR3: CASSFGLTPDYTF. CDR3 nucleotides: TGTGCCAGCAGCTTCGGGTTGACTCCGGACTACACCTTC.

The chain carries TRBV2 and TRBJ2-1, with a weak D call TRBD1 (5 bases). This CDR3 spans 15 amino acids. Between the trimmed V and J ends, which lost 0 bases and 3 bases, there was a span of 9 bases. CDR1 and CDR2 (germline): SNHLY, FYNNEI. The CDR3 region is CASSEARADYNEQFF. In DNA, the CDR3 is TGTGCCAGCAGTGAAGCCAGGGCCGACTACAATGAGCAGTTCTTC.

V and J are TRBV5-4 and TRBJ1-6, with 7 bases fitting TRBD1. This CDR3 comprises 16 residues. CDR1 and CDR2 (germline): SGHNT, YYREEE (reference sequence). V lost 4 bases and J lost 0; bases outside the gene matches: 4. DNA of the CDR3: TGTGCCAGCAGCCTGACAGGGAACTCCTATAATTCACCCCTCCACTTT. Translated: CASSLTGNSYNSPLHF.

The chain carries TRBV9 and TRBJ2-2; TRBD1 is a possible D gene (6 bases). The V gene's germline CDR1 is SGDLS and CDR2 YYNGEE. The CDR3 has 13 residues. Between the trimmed V and J ends, which lost 4 bases and 7 bases, there was a span of 11 bases. CDR3 region: CASSSSGVGELFF. The CDR3 nucleotides read TGTGCCAGCAGCTCTTCAGGGGTCGGGGAGCTGTTTTTT.

This clone has only one observation. The J gene is TRBJ1-1, the V gene TRBV5-1; perhaps TRBD1 as D (6 bases). Between the trimmed V and J ends, which lost 3 bases and 4 bases, there was a span of 13 bases. The germline CDR1 and CDR2 sequences are SGHRS and YFSETQ. The CDR3 runs 14 residues. For the CDR3, the DNA is TGCGCCAGCAGCTCACAGGGAGTAGGCACTGAAGCTTTCTTT. It specifies CASSSQGVGTEAFF. The full variable domain, its missing parts supplied by reference TRBV5-1 and TRBJ1-1, is KAGVTQTPRYLIKTRGQQVTLSCSPISGHRSVSWYQQTPGQGLQFLFEYFSETQRNKGNFPGRFSGRQFSNSRSEMNVSTLELGDSALYLCASSSQGVGTEAFFGQGTRLTVV.

This chain connects TRBV6-5 to TRBJ1-3; D perhaps matches TRBD1 (5 bases). The CDR3 covers 15 residues. The V gene's germline CDR1 is MNHEY and CDR2 SVGAGI. The V gene lost 1 base and the J gene lost 1 base, with 8 bases spanning the gap. CDR3 residues: CASSYFDSSGNTIYF. CDR3 in DNA: TGTGCCAGCAGTTACTTCGACAGTTCTGGAAACACCATATATTTT.

The rearrangement uses TRBV5-4 and TRBJ2-1, with D possibly matching TRBD2 (5 bases). The germline V and J ends were trimmed by 4 bases and 8 bases, with 13 bases remaining between them. Germline values: CDR1 SGHNT, CDR2 YYREEE (reference sequence). The CDR3 loop spans 13 amino acids. The chain's CDR3 is CASSSLMRDEQFF. The CDR3 nucleotides are TGTGCCAGCAGCAGCTTAATGCGGGATGAGCAGTTCTTC.

The gene calls are TRBV9 and TRBJ2-3; maybe TRBD1 (6 bases). Germline-derived CDR1 and CDR2 are SGDLS and YYNGEE. V lost 1 base to trimming and J lost 2 bases, with 11 bases between them. The CDR3 is made up of 15 amino acids. CDR3 nucleotides: TGTGCCAGCAGCGTAAGGGCAGGGGTCACAGATACGCAGTATTTT. Protein sequence: CASSVRAGVTDTQYF.

The CDR3 nucleotides are TGTGCCAGCAGCTTAGGCGGGGACGGAGAGACCCAGTACTTC. It encodes CASSLGGDGETQYF. V usage is TRBV7-2 and J usage is TRBJ2-5, with D possibly matching TRBD2 (6 bases). Trimming cost V 1 base and J 4 bases, with 10 bases left between them. This CDR3 has 14 amino acids. In germline, CDR1 is SGHTA, CDR2 FQGNSA.

The chain recombines TRBV5-1 with TRBJ2-7, with D possibly being TRBD1 (6 bases). Per the germline V gene, CDR1 is SGHRS and CDR2 is YFSETQ. V lost 4 bases and J 3 bases, leaving 8 bases between the germline ends. The CDR3 loop spans 12 amino acids. The CDR3 loop reads CASSGRGYEQYF. CDR3 DNA: TGCGCCAGCAGCGGCAGGGGCTACGAGCAGTACTTC.

The V and J genes are TRBV27 and TRBJ1-2, with 9 bases fitting TRBD1. The CDR3 is 13 amino acids. J was trimmed by 4 bases and V by 6 bases; bases with no gene match: 3. The germline CDR1 and CDR2 sequences are MNHEY and SMNVEV (reference sequence). The CDR3 loop is CASSSDRGYGYTF. In DNA form, the CDR3 reads TGTGCCAGCAGCTCGGACAGGGGCTATGGCTACACCTTC.